This T cell receptor beta chain was obtained from a study of T cell responses to AZD1222 COVID-19 vaccine. Study conclusions and caveats: Along spike, vaccine-associated CD4 TCRs were found throughout, with dominance at 160-218 and 743-854. Reportedly, close to half of spike-specific TCRs are directed against unmutated variant regions. An increase in Spike-specific TCR breadth and depth was observed after two AZD1222 doses. Females outnumbered males among donors, who were mostly white British; clonal diversity was possibly underestimated.

Here immunoSEQ multiplex PCR was the method, and the copy in TCRdb shows in-frame clones only, minus some. The sample lists 90,000 or so clones, approximately 90% occurring once. This clone was observed a single time. Its specificity is not known. V was clipped by 5 bases and J by 7 bases, with 9 bases between them. This CDR3 is built from 12 residues. CDR1 and CDR2 (germline): MNHEY, SVGAGI. This sequence joins TRBV6-5 and TRBJ1-5; tentative D call: TRBD1 (5 bases). The receptor was isolated from an adult who received the AZD1222 COVID-19 vaccine. The sample here was peripheral blood, taken 28 days after the second AZD1222 dose. The CDR3, as DNA: TGTGCCAGCAGTCTTTGGGGCCAGCCCCAGCATTTT. Protein sequence: CASSLWGQPQHF.